The 27 T cell receptor beta chains below come from one sample, sequenced in a study of T cell changes during pregnancy in multiple sclerosis. Using immunoSEQ multiplex PCR, the repertoire was profiled, and TCRdb retains in-frame clones only, with some absent. This sample has about 50,000 clones; 85% to 95% occur once, and the top ten carry roughly 0.66%. The source material was CD4+ T cells from peripheral blood mononuclear cells, sampled after pregnancy. Receptor source: a female donor in good health, enrolled as a control in a pregnancy study.

This chain links TRBV6-6 with TRBJ2-1; TRBD2 might be the D (6 bases). Trimming removed 6 bases at V and 0 bases at J, with 15 bases between. This CDR3 has 16 residues. Germline V gene sequence: CDR1 MNHNY, CDR2 SVGAGI (reference sequence). CDR3 sequence (DNA): TGTGCCAGCAGGGGAGTAGCGGATAGCTCCTACAATGAGCAGTTCTTC. It codes for CASRGVADSSYNEQFF.

A word on this clone: At one end, the junction sequence differs from germline, possibly due to a read error. This rearrangement joins TRBV7-7 to TRBJ2-1; TRBD1 agrees at 7 bases. From germline, CDR1 is SSHAT and CDR2 FNYEAQ (reference sequence). The length of the CDR3 is 13 residues. The CDR3 loop is CASSYRGLGEQFF. CDR3 coding DNA: TGTGCTAGCAGCTACAGGGGATTGGGGGAGCAGTTCTTC.

V usage is TRBV7-3 and J usage is TRBJ2-1, with 13 bases that match TRBD2. Germline CDR1 and CDR2: SGHTA and FQGTGA. With V trimmed by 5 bases and J by 6 bases, 7 bases remained unmatched. The CDR3 runs 16 residues. CDR3 amino acids: CASSQTSGGPRNEQFF. The CDR3 DNA follows: TGTGCCAGCAGCCAGACTAGCGGGGGGCCCCGCAATGAGCAGTTCTTC.

The chain employs TRBV6-1 and TRBJ2-3; 7 positions match TRBD1. Germline V CDR1 and CDR2: MNHNS, SASEGT. The CDR3 loop spans 14 amino acids. With 8 bases clipped from V and 3 bases from J, the junction kept 8 bases outside the gene matches. CDR3 region: CASGARGQTDTQYF. CDR3 DNA sequence: TGTGCCAGCGGGGCGAGGGGGCAAACAGATACGCAGTATTTT.

This sequence joins TRBV4-1 and TRBJ1-2, with D tentatively TRBD1 (5 bases). The CDR3 consists of 14 residues. V was trimmed by 1 base and J by 2 bases, leaving 8 bases between them. Germline-derived CDR1 and CDR2 are MGHRA and YSYEKL. The CDR3 sequence: CASSQGSGNYGYTF. The DNA for the CDR3 is TGCGCCAGCAGCCAAGGGTCAGGGAACTATGGCTACACCTTC.

The chain combines TRBV18 with TRBJ1-1, with 7 bases identical to TRBD1. This CDR3 has 14 residues. Losses at the gene ends were 4 bases for V and 5 bases for J; bases not matched to a gene: 7. CDR1 is KGHSH, CDR2 LQKENI, per germline. CDR3 sequence (DNA): TGTGCCAGCTCACTCGACAGGGATGGGACTGAAGCTTTCTTT. Translating it yields CASSLDRDGTEAFF. Based on the CDR3 plus reference TRBV18 and TRBJ1-1, the full variable domain is NAGVMQNPRHLVRRRGQEARLRCSPMKGHSHVYWYRQLPEEGLKFMVYLQKENIIDESGMPKERFSAEFPKEGPSILRIQQVVRGDSAAYFCASSLDRDGTEAFFGQGTRLTVV.

The CDR3 region is CASSEAHRSSGELFF. The CDR3 coding sequence is TGTGCCAGCAGTGAAGCGCACAGGTCCTCCGGGGAGCTGTTTTTT. The J gene is TRBJ2-2, the V gene TRBV6-1; a weak D match, TRBD1 (5 bases). CDR3 length: 15 amino acids. The germline V and J ends were trimmed by 0 bases and 6 bases, with 11 bases remaining between them. Germline V gene sequence: CDR1 MNHNS, CDR2 SASEGT.

The V call is TRBV7-9, the J call TRBJ2-7; D remains ambiguous. Trimming pared 2 bases from V and 1 base from J, leaving 9 bases between. This CDR3 has 14 residues. The germline CDR1 and CDR2 sequences are SEHNR and FQNEAQ (reference sequence). As DNA, the CDR3 is TGTGCCAGCAGCTTAACCCAGTCGTCCTACGAGCAGTACTTC. Amino acid sequence: CASSLTQSSYEQYF.

The chain recombines TRBV6-6 with TRBJ2-7; 9 bases map to TRBD2. The CDR3 runs 16 residues. CDR1 and CDR2 from the germline V gene are MNHNY and SVGAGI (reference sequence). The J segment lost 2 bases and the V segment lost 6 bases, leaving 11 bases of the junction unmatched. For the CDR3, the DNA is TGTGCCAGCAGCCGTGCACGGACTAGCGATGCCTACGAGCAGTACTTC. It is translated as CASSRARTSDAYEQYF.

The rearrangement joins TRBV9 to TRBJ2-7, with a possible D match to TRBD1 (6 bases). CDR1 and CDR2 from the germline V gene are SGDLS and YYNGEE. CDR3 length: 15 residues. V was clipped by 0 bases and J by 3 bases, with 13 bases between them. CDR3 sequence reads: CASSVDGGRNYEQYF. In DNA, the CDR3 is TGTGCCAGCAGCGTAGATGGGGGCCGGAACTACGAGCAGTACTTC.

V and J are TRBV7-2 and TRBJ2-3, with TRBD1 identical over 10 bases. The CDR3 extends over 14 amino acids. From germline, CDR1 is SGHTA and CDR2 FQGNSA. V lost 5 bases, J lost 1 base, and 0 bases stayed unmatched. The CDR3 region has the DNA TGTGCCAGCAGCGGACAGGGGGGCACAGATACGCAGTATTTT. Protein: CASSGQGGTDTQYF.

V usage is TRBV5-6 and J usage is TRBJ2-1; 9 bases line up with TRBD2. The CDR3 contains 14 residues. V shed 3 bases and J 4 bases; nucleotides not matched to a gene: 2. The germline V gene encodes CDR1 SGHDT and CDR2 YYEEEE. The CDR3 DNA follows: TGTGCCAGCAGCTCTAGCGGGGTATACAATGAGCAGTTCTTC. Translation gives CASSSSGVYNEQFF.

The chain recombines TRBV7-2 with TRBJ2-6; 12 nucleotides line up with TRBD1. V trimming: 1 base; J trimming: 2 bases; junction bases outside the gene matches: 3. CDR1 SGHTA and CDR2 FQGNSA come from the germline V gene. This CDR3 has 18 residues. As DNA, the CDR3 is TGTGCCAGCAGCTTAGGGGGACAGGGGGCTACTGGGGCCAACGTCCTGACTTTC. The encoded protein is CASSLGGQGATGANVLTF.

The chain employs TRBV2 and TRBJ1-2, with 11 bases aligning to TRBD1. The CDR3 spans 15 residues. Germline-derived CDR1 and CDR2 are SNHLY and FYNNEI. V dropped 4 bases and J dropped 7; count of bases not matched to a gene: 8. The CDR3 coding sequence is TGTGCCAGCAGTGGGACGGGACAGGGGGGTTCTGGCTACACCTTC. Residues: CASSGTGQGGSGYTF.

The V and J genes are TRBV12-5 and TRBJ2-2, with 8 bases identical to TRBD2. V dropped 0 bases and J dropped 6; count of bases not matched to a gene: 3. This CDR3 is 15 amino acids long. Germline V gene data show CDR1 as LGHNT and CDR2 as FRNRAP. This CDR3 reads CASGLVHGGAGELFF. For the CDR3, the DNA is TGTGCTAGTGGTTTGGTACACGGGGGGGCCGGGGAGCTGTTTTTT.

The chain combines TRBV7-8 with TRBJ2-1; 8 bases line up with TRBD2. The V gene end was trimmed by 2 bases and the J gene end by 8 bases; junction bases not matched to a gene: 5. CDR1 is SGHVS and CDR2 is FQNEAQ in the germline V gene. This CDR3 is built from 14 residues. CDR3: CASSLLAGPHEQFF. The DNA of the CDR3 is TGTGCCAGCAGCTTACTAGCGGGCCCCCATGAGCAGTTCTTC.

The rearrangement uses TRBV20-1 and TRBJ2-5; the D is unclear. The CDR3 totals 11 residues. Trimming removed 6 bases from V and 5 bases from J, with 10 bases in between. CDR1 and CDR2 from the germline V gene are DFQATT and SNEGSKA (reference sequence). The CDR3 spells CSAEFWETQYF. CDR3 DNA sequence: TGCAGTGCCGAGTTCTGGGAGACCCAGTACTTC.

This sequence joins TRBV18 and TRBJ1-5; D remains unclear. V lost 1 base and J 5 bases, leaving 12 bases between the germline ends. The CDR3 sequence is 15 residues long. Germline CDR1 is KGHSH and CDR2 is LQKENI. The CDR3 loop reads CASSPRERADQPQHF. CDR3 nucleotides: TGTGCCAGCTCACCACGGGAGCGGGCGGATCAGCCCCAGCATTTT. Drawing the rest from reference TRBV18 and TRBJ1-5, the complete variable domain is NAGVMQNPRHLVRRRGQEARLRCSPMKGHSHVYWYRQLPEEGLKFMVYLQKENIIDESGMPKERFSAEFPKEGPSILRIQQVVRGDSAAYFCASSPRERADQPQHFGDGTRLSIL.

V is TRBV5-6 and J is TRBJ2-1, with 8 bases aligning to TRBD2. In germline, CDR1 is SGHDT, CDR2 YYEEEE. This CDR3 spans 16 amino acids. The junction had 12 bases not matched to a gene; V was cut back by 4 bases and J by 6 bases. CDR3 DNA sequence: TGTGCCAGCAGCGCGGGACTAGTTAACCCCTCCAATGAGCAGTTCTTC. Encoded protein: CASSAGLVNPSNEQFF.

The chain recombines TRBV15 with TRBJ2-7; the D gene is possibly TRBD1 (5 bases). Trimming pared 0 bases from V and 7 bases from J, leaving 19 bases between. Germline V gene sequence: CDR1 LNHNV, CDR2 YYDKDF (reference sequence). The CDR3 is made up of 16 amino acids. CDR3 protein: CATSRDRGAAVGEQYF. The CDR3 DNA is TGTGCCACCAGCAGAGATCGTGGGGCCGCCGTTGGGGAGCAGTACTTC.

The chain recombines TRBV6-5 with TRBJ2-2; TRBD2 matches at 10 bases. The CDR3 has 15 residues. V was clipped by 3 bases and J by 5 bases; unmatched bases: 3. The germline gives CDR1 MNHEY, CDR2 SVGAGI. CDR3 DNA: TGTGCCAGCAGTTATACGACTAGCGGGACCGGGGAGCTGTTTTTT. It encodes CASSYTTSGTGELFF.

The CDR3: CASCGDQETQYF. As DNA, the CDR3 is TGCGCCAGCTGCGGGGATCAAGAGACCCAGTACTTC. This rearrangement joins TRBV5-1 to TRBJ2-5; maybe TRBD2 (6 bases). Trimming shortened V by 7 bases and J by 2 bases, and 9 bases separated the two germline ends. This CDR3 comprises 12 residues. Germline lookup yields CDR1 SGHRS and CDR2 YFSETQ.

In this sample, this clone turned up a few times. The chain recombines TRBV9 with TRBJ1-1; tentative D call: TRBD1 (6 bases). Germline V gene lookup returns CDR1 SGDLS and CDR2 YYNGEE. The CDR3 loop spans 14 amino acids. V was cut by 4 bases and J by 7 bases, with 17 bases left in between. DNA for the CDR3: TGTGCCAGCAGCTCGAACCAGGGGATAGGTGAAGCTTTCTTT. It codes for CASSSNQGIGEAFF. Drawing the rest from reference TRBV9 and TRBJ1-1, the complete variable domain is DSGVTQTPKHLITATGQRVTLRCSPRSGDLSVYWYQQSLDQGLQFLIQYYNGEERAKGNILERFSAQQFPDLHSELNLSSLELGDSALYFCASSSNQGIGEAFFGQGTRLTVV.

The V call is TRBV2, the J call TRBJ2-7, with TRBD1 identical over 9 bases. The CDR3 is 14 amino acids. The junction had 4 bases not matched to a gene; V was cut back by 6 bases and J by 1 base. Germline CDR1 reads SNHLY; CDR2 reads FYNNEI. DNA for the CDR3: TGTGCCAGCAGGGACAGGGGACTATCCTACGAGCAGTACTTC. Protein sequence: CASRDRGLSYEQYF.

The chain combines TRBV2 with TRBJ2-7; 7 bases fit TRBD1. Germline V lookup: CDR1 SNHLY, CDR2 FYNNEI. CDR3 length: 13 residues. V lost 6 bases and J lost 3; bases outside the gene matches: 5. CDR3 region: CASRGTVFYEQYF. Written as DNA, the CDR3 is TGTGCCAGCAGAGGGACAGTGTTCTACGAGCAGTACTTC.

J is TRBJ2-1 and V is TRBV6-5; 10 bases map to TRBD2. J gave up 4 bases and V 0 bases, and 3 bases lay outside the gene matches. CDR3 size: 16 residues. Germline CDR1 MNHEY, CDR2 SVGAGI. Written as DNA, the CDR3 is TGTGCCAGCAGTTACTCGGTTAGCGGGGGGTACAATGAGCAGTTCTTC. Translation: CASSYSVSGGYNEQFF.

This chain links TRBV11-2 with TRBJ1-2; 8 bases line up with TRBD1. Germline CDR1 reads SGHAT; CDR2 reads FQNNGV. V shed 3 bases, J shed 8 bases, and the junction held 8 bases outside the gene matches. This CDR3 comprises 14 residues. The CDR3 nucleotides read TGTGCCAGCAGCTTTGGACAGGGTGGGTCAGGCTACACCTTC. It yields the protein CASSFGQGGSGYTF.